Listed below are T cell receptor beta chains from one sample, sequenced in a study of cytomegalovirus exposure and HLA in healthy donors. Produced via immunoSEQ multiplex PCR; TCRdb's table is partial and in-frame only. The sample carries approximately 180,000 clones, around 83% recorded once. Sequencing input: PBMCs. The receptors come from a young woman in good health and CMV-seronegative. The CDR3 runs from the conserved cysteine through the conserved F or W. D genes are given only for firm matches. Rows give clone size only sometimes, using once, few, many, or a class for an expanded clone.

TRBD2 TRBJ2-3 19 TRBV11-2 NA CASSGSGRVDPTVTDTQYF
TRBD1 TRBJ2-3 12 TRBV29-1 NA CSVRQGTDTQYF
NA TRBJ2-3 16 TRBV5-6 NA CASSFMEGWGTDTQYF
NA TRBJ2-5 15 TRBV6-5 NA CASSLGGAHQETQYF
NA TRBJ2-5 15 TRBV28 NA CASSSPGVYQETQYF
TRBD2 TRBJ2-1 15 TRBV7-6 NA CASSFSTSGSDEQFF
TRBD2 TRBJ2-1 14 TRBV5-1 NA CASSLGGPENEQFF
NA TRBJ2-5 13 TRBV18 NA CASSLFPGETQYF
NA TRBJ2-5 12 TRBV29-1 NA CSVGRGGETQYF
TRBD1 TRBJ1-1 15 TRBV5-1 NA CASSIGQAGNTEAFF
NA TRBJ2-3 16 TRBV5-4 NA CASSLPLSGSTDTQYF
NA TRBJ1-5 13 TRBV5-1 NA CASSLAGNQPQHF
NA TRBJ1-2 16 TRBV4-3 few CASSQEGGGGNYGYTF